This TCR beta chain was recorded in a study of human T cells and chemical hapten exposure. Time point indicated: patch test 2, 6 weeks after DPC sensitization. Stated treatment: therapeutic diphenylcyclopropenone sensitization with weekly scalp DPC. TCRdb re-derived calls from the RACE reads in MiXCR, one entry per CDR3 protein. The sample includes 330,000 or so distinct CDR3 sequences, about 6.3% of them seen just once. CDR3 size: 11 residues. Germline CDR1 is SQVTM and CDR2 is ANQGSEA. V shed 3 bases and J shed 5 bases, with 5 bases lying between them. The V call is TRBV29-1, the J call TRBJ2-1; D is unclear. The TCR was taken from a woman between 18 and 29 years old with alopecia areata. Some clones in this sample may be carry-over from other donors' samples. The material was whole blood, obtained in connection with sensitization to the hapten diphenylcyclopropenone (DPC). CDR3 loop: CSVDWDNEQFF. The CDR3 coding sequence is TGCAGCGTTGATTGGGACAATGAGCAGTTCTTC.